This T cell receptor (beta chain) originates from a study of blood T cell repertoires in COVID-19. Only in-frame clones appear in the TCRdb table, and some are missing; sequencing was by immunoSEQ multiplex PCR. The sample includes 90,000 to 120,000 clones, 75% to 90% of them seen just once. Germline values: CDR1 MDHEN, CDR2 SYDVKM. Trimming shortened V by 6 bases and J by 1 base, and 13 bases separated the two germline ends. The CDR3 runs 15 residues. The source material was peripheral blood. The receptor was derived from a man aged 60 to 69 with acute or convalescent COVID-19. The rearrangement links TRBV28 to TRBJ2-1, with a possible D match to TRBD1 (5 bases). Here the CDR3 reads CASSPRTPSYNEQFF. The CDR3 bases are TGTGCCAGCAGCCCCAGGACACCTTCCTACAATGAGCAGTTCTTC.